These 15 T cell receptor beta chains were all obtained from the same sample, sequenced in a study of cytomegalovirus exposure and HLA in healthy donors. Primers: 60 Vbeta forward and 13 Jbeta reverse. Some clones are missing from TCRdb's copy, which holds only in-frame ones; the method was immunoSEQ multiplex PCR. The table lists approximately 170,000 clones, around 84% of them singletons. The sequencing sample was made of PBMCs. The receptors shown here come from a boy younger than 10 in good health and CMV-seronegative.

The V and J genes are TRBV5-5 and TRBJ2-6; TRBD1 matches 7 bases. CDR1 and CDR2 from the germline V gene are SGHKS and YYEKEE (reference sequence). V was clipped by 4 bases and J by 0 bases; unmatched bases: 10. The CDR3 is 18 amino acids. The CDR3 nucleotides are TGTGCCAGCAGCCCACGCACAGGGGTGAGCTCTGGGGCCAACGTCCTGACTTTC. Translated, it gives CASSPRTGVSSGANVLTF.

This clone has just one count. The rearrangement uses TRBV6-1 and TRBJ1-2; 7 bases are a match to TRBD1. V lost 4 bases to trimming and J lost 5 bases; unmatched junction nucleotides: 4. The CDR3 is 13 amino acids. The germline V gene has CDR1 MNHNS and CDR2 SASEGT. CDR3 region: CASSAGQSYGYTF. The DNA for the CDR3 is TGTGCCAGCAGTGCGGGACAGAGTTATGGCTACACCTTC.

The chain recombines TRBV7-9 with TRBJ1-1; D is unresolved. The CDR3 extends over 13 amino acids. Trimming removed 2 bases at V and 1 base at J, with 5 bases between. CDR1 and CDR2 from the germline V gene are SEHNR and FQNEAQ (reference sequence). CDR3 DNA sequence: TGTGCCAGCAGCTTACAGGAGAACACTGAAGCTTTCTTT. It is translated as CASSLQENTEAFF.

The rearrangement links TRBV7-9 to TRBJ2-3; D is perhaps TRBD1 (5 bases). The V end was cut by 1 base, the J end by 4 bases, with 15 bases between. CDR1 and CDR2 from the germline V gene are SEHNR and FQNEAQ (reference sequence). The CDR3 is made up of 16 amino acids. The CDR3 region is CASSLVDIGAPDTQYF. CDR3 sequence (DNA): TGTGCCAGCAGCTTAGTGGACATCGGCGCCCCAGATACGCAGTATTTT.

In DNA form, the CDR3 reads TGCGCCAGCAGCTTGGGACTAGCGCCGAACACCGGGGAGCTGTTTTTT. This encodes CASSLGLAPNTGELFF. V and J are TRBV5-1 and TRBJ2-2; 8 nucleotides align to TRBD2. The germline V gene encodes CDR1 SGHRS and CDR2 YFSETQ. After removal of 0 bases from V and 0 bases from J, the junction contained 1 base not matched to a gene. CDR3 length: 16 amino acids.

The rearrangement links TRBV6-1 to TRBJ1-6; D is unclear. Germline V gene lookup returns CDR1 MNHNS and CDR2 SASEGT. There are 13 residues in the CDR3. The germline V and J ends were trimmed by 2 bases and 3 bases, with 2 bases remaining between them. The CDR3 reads CASSELYNSPLHF. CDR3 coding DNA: TGTGCCAGCAGTGAACTCTATAATTCACCCCTCCACTTT.

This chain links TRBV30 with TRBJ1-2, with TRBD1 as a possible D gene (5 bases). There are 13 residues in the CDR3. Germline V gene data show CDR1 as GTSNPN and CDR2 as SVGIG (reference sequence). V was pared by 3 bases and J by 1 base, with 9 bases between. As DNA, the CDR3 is TGTGCCTGGAGCCCGACAGTTAACTATGGCTACACCTTC. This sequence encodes CAWSPTVNYGYTF.

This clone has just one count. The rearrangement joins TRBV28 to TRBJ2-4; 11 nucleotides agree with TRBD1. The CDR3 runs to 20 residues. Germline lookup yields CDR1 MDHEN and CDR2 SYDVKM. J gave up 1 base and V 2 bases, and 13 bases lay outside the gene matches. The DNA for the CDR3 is TGTGCCAGCAGTTTACTCCTTGGGGACAGGGGGGTTTGGGCCAAAAACATTCAGTACTTC. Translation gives CASSLLLGDRGVWAKNIQYF.

This chain's CDR3 is CASQTRGEPYEQYV. For the CDR3, the DNA is TGTGCCAGCCAGACTCGCGGGGAGCCGTACGAGCAGTACGTC. The chain uses TRBV21-1 and TRBJ2-7; the D call TRBD2 from the table was never checked on the DNA. TRBV21-1 is a known pseudogene. The CDR3 is 14 amino acids.

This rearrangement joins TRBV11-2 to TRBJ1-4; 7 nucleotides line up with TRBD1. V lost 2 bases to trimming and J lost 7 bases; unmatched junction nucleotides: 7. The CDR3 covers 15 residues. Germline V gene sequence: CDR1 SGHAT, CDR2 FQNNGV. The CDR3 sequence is CASSLSRGRAEKLFF. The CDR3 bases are TGTGCCAGCAGCTTATCAAGGGGGCGGGCTGAAAAACTGTTTTTT.

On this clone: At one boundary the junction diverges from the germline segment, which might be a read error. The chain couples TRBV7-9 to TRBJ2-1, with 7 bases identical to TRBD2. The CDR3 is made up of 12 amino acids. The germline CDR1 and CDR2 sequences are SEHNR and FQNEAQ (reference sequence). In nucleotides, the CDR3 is TGTTCCAGCAGCTTCGGGACTACGGAGCAGTTCTTC. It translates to CSSSFGTTEQFF. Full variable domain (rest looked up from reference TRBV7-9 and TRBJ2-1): DTGVSQNPRHKITKRGQNVTFRCDPISEHNRLYWYRQTLGQGPEFLTYFQNEAQLEKSRLLSDRFSAERPKGSFSTLEIQRTEQGDSAMYLCSSSFGTTEQFFGPGTRLTVL.

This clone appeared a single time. The CDR3 region is CASKRASPDSYSNQPQHF. In DNA, the CDR3 is TGTGCCAGCAAGAGGGCCTCCCCCGACTCGTATAGCAATCAGCCCCAGCATTTT. The chain uses TRBV27 and TRBJ1-5; D uncertain. The V end was cut by 7 bases, the J end by 0 bases, with 22 bases between. The CDR3 sequence is 18 residues long. Germline loops: CDR1 MNHEY, CDR2 SMNVEV (reference sequence).

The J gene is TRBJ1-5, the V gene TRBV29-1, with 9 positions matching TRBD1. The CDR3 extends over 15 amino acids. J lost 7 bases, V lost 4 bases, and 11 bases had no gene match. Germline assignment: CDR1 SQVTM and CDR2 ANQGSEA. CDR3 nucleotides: TGCAGCGTTGTCGAGGGACAGGGATTCGGACAGCCCCAGCATTTT. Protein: CSVVEGQGFGQPQHF.

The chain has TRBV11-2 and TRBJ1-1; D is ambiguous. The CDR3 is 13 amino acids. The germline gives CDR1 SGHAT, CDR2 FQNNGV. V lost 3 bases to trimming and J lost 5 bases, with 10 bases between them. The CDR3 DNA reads TGTGCCAGCAGCTTTGAGTACAGAACTGAAGCTTTCTTT. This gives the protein CASSFEYRTEAFF.

The CDR3 DNA reads as TGTGCCAGCTCTGGGGGCCGGTCTGGAAACACCATATATTTT. Translating it yields CASSGGRSGNTIYF. The J gene is TRBJ1-3, the V gene TRBV28, with D maybe TRBD1 (6 bases). The CDR3 extends over 14 amino acids. Germline assignment: CDR1 MDHEN and CDR2 SYDVKM. V was clipped by 8 bases and J by 1 base, with 12 bases between them. Together with reference TRBV28 and TRBJ1-3, the CDR3 gives the full variable domain: DVKVTQSSRYLVKRTGEKVFLECVQDMDHENMFWYRQDPGLGLRLIYFSYDVKMKEKGDIPEGYSVSREKKERFSLILESASTNQTSMYLCASSGGRSGNTIYFGEGSWLTVV.